One sample yielded the 23 T cell receptor beta chains listed below, sequenced in a study of high-grade serous ovarian cancer treatment subgroups (dated by TCRdb to 2020 to 2022). The tumor samples were collected prior to definitive surgery or chemotherapy. The library came from the immunoSEQ multiplex PCR assay. TCRdb obtained this table from immuneACCESS and retained in-frame rearrangements with V and J assigned. These tables miss some clones; where compared with another copy, unresolved V genes account for less than half of the shortfall, and the remainder is unexplained. The sample has 900 to 1,100 clones on record, 82% of them singletons. The ten largest clones capture under 6% of the sample. The sample taken for sequencing was tumor tissue. Receptors were obtained from a human donor with high-grade serous ovarian cancer.

V is TRBV11-2 and J is TRBJ2-5; D gene unclear. V dropped 0 bases and J dropped 2 bases, with 13 bases sitting between them. The CDR3 runs 16 residues. Germline CDR1 reads SGHAT; CDR2 reads FQNNGV. As DNA, the CDR3 is TGTGCCAGCAGCTTAGAGGTCAGGTTGGGGCAAGAGACCCAGTACTTC. Its protein is CASSLEVRLGQETQYF.

This chain links TRBV19 with TRBJ1-4; possibly TRBD1 for D (5 bases). The CDR3 runs 14 residues. Trimming removed 3 bases at V and 8 bases at J, with 13 bases between. The germline gives CDR1 LNHDA, CDR2 SQIVND (reference sequence). CDR3 region: CASSMWGSREKLFF. The CDR3 bases are TGTGCCAGTAGTATGTGGGGGTCTCGGGAAAAACTGTTTTTT.

The chain is built from TRBV2 and TRBJ1-6; D is unclear. V was trimmed by 7 bases and J by 10 bases, leaving 17 bases between them. This CDR3 has 14 amino acids. Germline lookup yields CDR1 SNHLY and CDR2 FYNNEI. DNA for the CDR3: TGTGCCAGCACACCCGAGGGCTTTGGCTCACCCCTCCACTTT. Encoded protein: CASTPEGFGSPLHF.

The V call is TRBV7-8, the J call TRBJ2-2; D is unresolved. The germline V gene has CDR1 SGHVS and CDR2 FQNEAQ. Between the trimmed V and J ends, which lost 5 bases and 7 bases, there was a span of 14 bases. This CDR3 comprises 14 residues. This CDR3 is CASSRGWVVGELFF. CDR3 DNA sequence: TGTGCCAGCAGCCGAGGCTGGGTGGTCGGGGAGCTGTTTTTT.

This rearrangement joins TRBV4-3 to TRBJ2-1; 9 bases are a match to TRBD2. V was pared by 1 base and J by 11 bases, with 9 bases of the junction left unmatched. Germline lookup yields CDR1 LGHNA and CDR2 YSLEER. CDR3 length: 15 residues. CDR3 sequence (DNA): TGCGCCAGCAGCCAAGGAGGAAATAGCGGGGGACAGCAGTTCTTC. Translating it yields CASSQGGNSGGQQFF.

In this sample, this clone turned up once. This chain joins TRBV9 and TRBJ1-6; maybe TRBD1 (6 bases). The ends were cut back, 0 bases at V and 9 bases at J, with 13 bases in the middle. Germline CDR1 reads SGDLS; CDR2 reads YYNGEE. There are 15 residues in the CDR3. CDR3 DNA sequence: TGTGCCAGCAGCGTAGGCGGCAGGGGATCTTCACCCCTCCACTTT. This sequence encodes CASSVGGRGSSPLHF.

This clone was recorded once. The CDR3 reads CASSEAFGTGRGAFF. The CDR3 DNA reads as TGTGCCAGCAGTGAAGCGTTTGGGACAGGGCGGGGAGCTTTCTTT. The gene calls are TRBV2 and TRBJ1-1; 9 bases agree with TRBD1. The CDR3 is 15 residues long. Germline CDR1 is SNHLY and CDR2 is FYNNEI. J gave up 10 bases and V 0 bases, and 9 bases lay outside the gene matches.

The V call is TRBV5-6, the J call TRBJ1-2; TRBD1 matches 8 bases. The CDR3 is made up of 16 amino acids. V lost 4 bases and J lost 4; bases outside the gene matches: 12. The germline V gene encodes CDR1 SGHDT and CDR2 YYEEEE. The CDR3 sequence is CASSPRGLIDLYGYTF. CDR3 sequence (DNA): TGTGCCAGCAGCCCCAGGGGGCTTATCGATCTCTATGGCTACACCTTC. The entire variable domain, with the rest obtained from reference TRBV5-6 and TRBJ1-2, is as follows: DAGVTQSPTHLIKTRGQQVTLRCSPKSGHDTVSWYQQALGQGPQFIFQYYEEEERQRGNFPDRFSGHQFPNYSSELNVNALLLGDSALYLCASSPRGLIDLYGYTFGSGTRLTVV.

The chain links TRBV6-5 to TRBJ2-7, with TRBD1 matching 8 bases. Germline V gene data show CDR1 as MNHEY and CDR2 as SVGAGI. CDR3 size: 16 residues. Trimming at V came to 0 bases and at J to 3 bases, leaving 7 bases not matched to a gene. The CDR3 sequence is CASSYSTGVAGYEQYF. As DNA, the CDR3 is TGTGCCAGCAGTTACTCGACAGGGGTCGCGGGCTACGAGCAGTACTTC.

The J gene is TRBJ2-7, the V gene TRBV11-1; a weak D match, TRBD1 (6 bases). Germline V gene lookup returns CDR1 SGHAT and CDR2 FQDESV (reference sequence). V lost 7 bases to trimming and J lost 5 bases, with 18 bases between them. This CDR3 is 14 amino acids long. The CDR3 sequence is CASNQLNRDDEQYF. As DNA, the CDR3 is TGTGCCAGCAACCAACTAAACAGGGATGACGAGCAGTACTTC.

J is TRBJ2-3 and V is TRBV9; 8 bases align to TRBD2. The ends lost 4 bases at V and 2 bases at J; junction bases unmatched: 12. Per germline, CDR1 SGDLS and CDR2 YYNGEE. The CDR3 contains 17 residues. CDR3 amino acids: CASSKYQGLDFTDTQYF. CDR3 nucleotides: TGTGCCAGCAGCAAATACCAGGGACTAGACTTCACAGATACGCAGTATTTT.

This clone was counted a single time. The J gene is TRBJ2-3, the V gene TRBV2; D not resolved. CDR3 length: 13 residues. The germline CDR1 and CDR2 sequences are SNHLY and FYNNEI. The V end was cut by 7 bases, the J end by 4 bases, with 12 bases between. The CDR3, as DNA: TGTGCCAGCATCGAACAGCTCCCAGATACGCAGTATTTT. It translates to CASIEQLPDTQYF. The full variable domain, rest sourced from reference TRBV2 and TRBJ2-3, is EPEVTQTPSHQVTQMGQEVILRCVPISNHLYFYWYRQILGQKVEFLVSFYNNEISEKSEIFDDQFSVERPDGSNFTLKIRSTKLEDSAMYFCASIEQLPDTQYFGPGTRLTVL.

The chain combines TRBV27 with TRBJ1-2, with D maybe TRBD1 (5 bases). The germline V gene encodes CDR1 MNHEY and CDR2 SMNVEV (reference sequence). The CDR3 loop spans 12 amino acids. V was shortened by 6 bases and J by 8 bases, with 13 bases between the two germline ends. CDR3 amino acids: CASSPGVGGYTF. CDR3 sequence (DNA): TGTGCCAGCAGCCCGGGGGTGGGGGGCTACACCTTC.

The chain couples TRBV29-1 to TRBJ1-5; 8 positions match TRBD1. Germline V gene data show CDR1 as SQVTM and CDR2 as ANQGSEA. The trim removed 7 bases at V and 4 bases at J, leaving 15 bases unmatched. The CDR3 consists of 16 residues. CDR3 nucleotides: TGCAGCGCCCTCACCTCAGGGGGCTTAGGAAATCAGCCCCAGCATTTT. Amino acid sequence: CSALTSGGLGNQPQHF. Full variable domain (remainder filled in from reference TRBV29-1 and TRBJ1-5): SAVISQKPSRDICQRGTSLTIQCQVDSQVTMMFWYRQQPGQSLTLIATANQGSEATYESGFVIDKFPISRPNLTFSTLTVSNMSPEDSSIYLCSALTSGGLGNQPQHFGDGTRLSIL.

In this sample, this clone turned up once. This sequence joins TRBV2 and TRBJ1-3; the D is unclear. The CDR3 has 15 amino acids. Between the trimmed V and J ends, which lost 8 bases and 0 bases, there was a span of 14 bases. Germline V CDR1 and CDR2: SNHLY, FYNNEI. The CDR3 bases are TGTGCCAGCCTCGGTGTGCGGTCCTCTGGAAACACCATATATTTT. Translating gives CASLGVRSSGNTIYF.

The CDR3 protein is CASRVLAGVDEQFF. CDR3 in DNA: TGTGCCAGCAGGGTCCTAGCGGGAGTGGATGAGCAGTTCTTC. The rearrangement uses TRBV2 and TRBJ2-1; 10 bases map to TRBD2. V lost 6 bases to trimming and J lost 8 bases; unmatched junction nucleotides: 7. Germline V lookup: CDR1 SNHLY, CDR2 FYNNEI. This CDR3 region has 14 residues.

There are a few counts of this clone. The rearrangement joins TRBV9 to TRBJ1-4, with D uncertain. The V gene lost 2 bases and the J gene lost 0 bases, with 11 bases spanning the gap. CDR3 length: 16 residues. Germline CDR1 reads SGDLS; CDR2 reads YYNGEE. CDR3 bases: TGTGCCAGCAGCGTTGGTCCGGCGGCAACTAATGAAAAACTGTTTTTT. This codes for CASSVGPAATNEKLFF.

This rearrangement joins TRBV7-9 to TRBJ1-1; 7 bases line up with TRBD1. Unmatched junction bases numbered 20, after V lost 4 bases and J lost 6 bases. The CDR3 runs 18 residues. CDR1 SEHNR and CDR2 FQNEAQ come from the germline V gene (reference sequence). This CDR3 is CASSYGMRGSTGSAEAFF. In DNA form, the CDR3 reads TGTGCCAGCAGCTACGGAATGCGGGGATCGACAGGGTCAGCTGAAGCTTTCTTT.

The chain links TRBV30 to TRBJ1-2, with D perhaps TRBD1 (5 bases). Trimming took off 2 bases at V and 3 bases at J, with 10 bases between the two ends. The germline CDR1 and CDR2 sequences are GTSNPN and SVGIG (reference sequence). CDR3 length equals 13 residues. The CDR3 region is CAWSKQGYYGYTF. The CDR3 DNA reads as TGTGCCTGGAGTAAGCAGGGTTACTATGGCTACACCTTC.

The chain uses TRBV5-8 and TRBJ2-1; TRBD2 matches 16 bases. CDR3 length: 18 residues. Trimming cost V 4 bases and J 7 bases; bases outside gene matches: 11. CDR1 and CDR2 (germline): SGHTS, YDEGEE. CDR3 bases: TGTGCCAGCAGCAATCCGGGACTAGCGGGAGGGCCGTGGAATGAGCAGTTCTTC. It specifies CASSNPGLAGGPWNEQFF.

The rearrangement joins TRBV10-3 to TRBJ2-7; D remains ambiguous. Trimming removed 3 bases from V and 1 base from J, with 10 bases in between. Germline CDR1 and CDR2: ENHRY and SYGVKD. The CDR3 has 14 residues. The CDR3 nucleotides are TGTGCCATCAGTGACCCCAAGGATTCCTACGAGCAGTACTTC. The encoded protein is CAISDPKDSYEQYF.

In DNA form, the CDR3 reads TGTGCCTGGAGTGTGCCCCAAGACGGGGGGTGGCCCCTCCACTTT. Translating it yields CAWSVPQDGGWPLHF. The rearrangement joins TRBV30 to TRBJ1-6; TRBD1 is a possible D gene (5 bases). The CDR3 has 15 residues. Germline V CDR1 and CDR2: GTSNPN, SVGIG (reference sequence). The V and J ends lost 0 bases and 13 bases respectively, with 19 bases between them. Based on the CDR3 plus reference TRBV30 and TRBJ1-6, the full variable domain is SQTIHQWPATLVQPVGSPLSLECTVEGTSNPNLYWYRQAAGRGLQLLFYSVGIGQISSEVPQNLSASRPQDRQFILSSKKLLLSDSGFYLCAWSVPQDGGWPLHFGNGTRLTVT.

The chain carries TRBV6-1 and TRBJ2-2, with 10 bases fitting TRBD2. Trimming at V came to 6 bases and at J to 2 bases, leaving 6 bases not matched to a gene. CDR3 length equals 16 residues. CDR1 MNHNS and CDR2 SASEGT come from the germline V gene. The CDR3 is CASRESSGGNTGELFF. For the CDR3, the DNA is TGTGCCAGCAGGGAATCTAGCGGGGGAAACACCGGGGAGCTGTTTTTT.